One and the same sample provided the 26 T cell receptor beta chains below, sequenced in a study of molecular identifiers for immune sequencing clone quantification. TCRdb called the PCR reads again in MiXCR, with one record for every CDR3 protein. The sample lists 55,000 to 75,000 distinct CDR3 sequences, roughly 18% occurring once. Sequenced material: naive CD8+ T cells from blood, with Jurkat cell RNA spiked in. Subset of the sample: FACS-sorted CD8+CD4-CCR7+CD45RA+ naive T cells. All receptors derive from a human donor in good health. Some libraries in this study had Jurkat cell RNA spiked in.

Only a few counts were recorded for this clonotype. The V call is TRBV20-1, the J call TRBJ2-7, with D tentatively TRBD1 (6 bases). The length of the CDR3 is 13 residues. Germline CDR1 is DFQATT and CDR2 is SNEGSKA (reference sequence). The germline V and J ends were trimmed by 5 bases and 4 bases, with 15 bases remaining between them. The CDR3 protein is CSAPRQERYEQYF. The DNA of the CDR3 is TGCAGTGCTCCTAGACAGGAAAGGTACGAGCAGTACTTC.

To note about this clonotype: This clone may be a read error of a much larger clone one base away. J is TRBJ2-1 and V is TRBV28; possibly TRBD1 for D (5 bases). This CDR3 spans 14 amino acids. In germline, CDR1 is MDHEN, CDR2 SYDVKM. The CDR3 DNA reads TGTGCCAGCAACCCCGACAGACCTTACAATGAGCAGTCCTTC. It is translated as CASNPDRPYNEQSF.

The chain carries TRBV3-1 and TRBJ2-7; a weak D match, TRBD2 (6 bases). V lost 0 bases and J lost 6, with 18 bases in between. Germline V gene sequence: CDR1 LGHDT, CDR2 YNNKEL (reference sequence). This CDR3 is 16 amino acids long. CDR3 nucleotide sequence: TGTGCCAGCAGCCAAGATCAGGGACTGTCTATTCTCGAGCAGTACTTC. Amino acid sequence: CASSQDQGLSILEQYF.

This clonotype is a singleton in its sample. The chain employs TRBV6-2 or TRBV6-3 and TRBJ2-1; D ambiguous. Looked up from germline, CDR1 is MNHEY and CDR2 is SVGEGT. The CDR3 runs 12 residues. In nucleotides, the CDR3 is TGTATGACCCTGGGGTTTTTGGATGAGCAGTTCTTC. Encoded protein: CMTLGFLDEQFF.

This clonotype was seen ten or more times. V usage is TRBV6-1 and J usage is TRBJ2-2; 10 bases fit TRBD1. Germline loops: CDR1 MNHNS, CDR2 SASEGT. Trimming removed 7 bases from V and 0 bases from J; junction bases left unmatched: 17. This CDR3 region has 20 residues. CDR3 loop: CASIQEWDRGLPANTGELFF. The CDR3 nucleotides read TGTGCCAGCATCCAGGAGTGGGACAGGGGACTACCCGCGAACACCGGGGAGCTGTTTTTT.

This clonotype has ten or more counts. This sequence joins TRBV12-3 or TRBV12-4 and TRBJ2-1; D not certain. CDR3 length: 12 amino acids. V was clipped by 5 bases and J by 5 bases, with 7 bases between them. CDR3 region: CASSPMHNEQFF. The CDR3 region has the DNA TGTGCCAGCAGTCCCATGCACAATGAGCAGTTCTTC.

This clonotype was seen ten or more times. The chain couples TRBV4-3 to TRBJ2-5; D is unclear. The CDR3 length is 14 residues. Per germline, CDR1 LGHNA and CDR2 YSLEER. V lost 0 bases and J lost 5, with 10 bases in between. The CDR3 sequence is CASSQDRMRETQYF. The CDR3 DNA sequence: TGCGCCAGCAGCCAAGACAGGATGCGGGAGACCCAGTACTTC.

The sample holds a few counts of this clonotype. The genes are TRBV27 and TRBJ2-7, with 7 bases identical to TRBD2. The CDR3 loop spans 13 amino acids. V was clipped by 5 bases and J by 4 bases; unmatched bases: 5. Germline V gene data show CDR1 as MNHEY and CDR2 as SMNVEV (reference sequence). CDR3 protein: CASSPGLLYEQYF. In DNA form, the CDR3 reads TGTGCCAGCAGTCCGGGACTACTATACGAGCAGTACTTC.

The chain has TRBV4-2 and TRBJ2-2, with TRBD1 as a possible D gene (6 bases). Trimming removed 0 bases from V and 5 bases from J, with 19 bases in between. The CDR3 extends over 18 amino acids. CDR1 is LGHNA, CDR2 YNFKEQ, per germline. The CDR3 coding sequence is TGTGCCAGCAGCCAAGATCCCGCAGGGGTAGAGGGGACCGGGGAGCTGTTTTTT. Residues: CASSQDPAGVEGTGELFF.

The rearrangement joins TRBV12-3 or TRBV12-4 to TRBJ2-1; tentative D call: TRBD2 (5 bases). Trimming cost V 11 bases and J 8 bases, with 16 bases left between them. The CDR3 extends over 12 amino acids. The CDR3 sequence is CAGGERRDEQFF. The CDR3 nucleotides are TGTGCCGGAGGAGAGCGTCGCGATGAGCAGTTCTTC.

The J gene is TRBJ2-3, the V gene TRBV18; D is ambiguous. The CDR3 runs to 12 residues. Between the trimmed V and J ends, which lost 2 bases and 5 bases, there was a span of 5 bases. Germline lookup yields CDR1 KGHSH and CDR2 LQKENI. The CDR3 sequence: CASSPAVDTQYF. The CDR3 nucleotides read TGTGCCAGCTCACCAGCTGTAGATACGCAGTATTTT. Complete variable domain (other parts from reference TRBV18 and TRBJ2-3): NAGVMQNPRHLVRRRGQEARLRCSPMKGHSHVYWYRQLPEEGLKFMVYLQKENIIDESGMPKERFSAEFPKEGPSILRIQQVVRGDSAAYFCASSPAVDTQYFGPGTRLTVL.

The rearrangement uses TRBV7-2 and TRBJ1-5; TRBD1 agrees at 9 bases. There are 18 residues in the CDR3. CDR1 SGHTA and CDR2 FQGNSA come from the germline V gene. The V and J ends lost 5 bases and 6 bases, in that order; junction bases with no gene match: 17. CDR3 nucleotide sequence: TGTGCCAGCAGCCTGACGCCCGGGACAGGGACGTTAGGTCAGCCCCAGCATTTT. Its translation is CASSLTPGTGTLGQPQHF.

This clonotype was detected many times. This chain links TRBV7-2 with TRBJ2-3; weak D call: TRBD2 (6 bases). The CDR3 consists of 17 residues. Germline loops: CDR1 SGHTA, CDR2 FQGNSA. Trimming took 5 bases from V and 6 from J, leaving 24 bases between them. The CDR3 region has the DNA TGTGCCAGCAGCGCCCACTCGGTGGGGGGAGAGGCGGATACGCAGTATTTT. Translated: CASSAHSVGGEADTQYF.

This clonotype was counted a few times. V and J are TRBV20-1 and TRBJ2-1; a possible D gene is TRBD2 (6 bases). The germline V gene encodes CDR1 DFQATT and CDR2 SNEGSKA (reference sequence). This CDR3 comprises 12 residues. V lost 6 bases to trimming and J lost 5 bases, with 11 bases between them. The CDR3: CSAADYDNEQFF. CDR3 bases: TGCAGTGCCGCGGACTACGACAATGAGCAGTTCTTC.

This clonotype was detected ten times or more. The rearrangement uses TRBV5-1 and TRBJ2-7, with 10 bases that match TRBD2. The V gene end was trimmed by 3 bases and the J gene end by 2 bases; junction bases not matched to a gene: 5. The CDR3 extends over 15 amino acids. Germline loops: CDR1 SGHRS, CDR2 YFSETQ. The chain's CDR3 is CASSWTSGYAYEQYF. The DNA for the CDR3 is TGCGCCAGCAGCTGGACTAGCGGTTATGCCTACGAGCAGTACTTC.

The table lists this clonotype with many counts. The chain employs TRBV7-3 and TRBJ2-2, with D maybe TRBD2 (5 bases). CDR3 size: 16 residues. The V end was cut by 5 bases, the J end by 3 bases, with 16 bases between. Per the germline V gene, CDR1 is SGHTA and CDR2 is FQGTGA. CDR3 DNA: TGTGCCAGCAGCCTCTCCTCCGGGATTGACACCGGGGAGCTGTTTTTT. Translation gives CASSLSSGIDTGELFF.

This clonotype has only a few counts. The rearrangement links TRBV19 to TRBJ2-4; a possible D gene is TRBD2 (5 bases). V was clipped by 3 bases and J by 4 bases, with 10 bases between them. CDR1 LNHDA and CDR2 SQIVND come from the germline V gene (reference sequence). This CDR3 is built from 14 residues. The CDR3 sequence: CASSIAERKNIQYF. The CDR3 DNA is TGTGCCAGTAGTATTGCGGAGCGGAAAAACATTCAGTACTTC.

This clonotype was counted ten times or more. The J gene is TRBJ1-3, the V gene TRBV27; D is unclear. From germline, CDR1 is MNHEY and CDR2 SMNVEV (reference sequence). Deletions cut 5 bases from V and 7 bases from J, with 18 bases between. The CDR3 runs to 15 residues. The CDR3 loop is CASSAIPLGPNTIYF. The CDR3 bases are TGTGCCAGCAGTGCCATTCCCCTAGGGCCGAACACCATATATTTT.

Many counts were recorded for this clonotype. This chain links TRBV28 with TRBJ2-7, with D perhaps matching TRBD1 (6 bases). The V end was cut by 3 bases, the J end by 2 bases, with 11 bases between. Germline assignment: CDR1 MDHEN and CDR2 SYDVKM. The CDR3 totals 14 residues. CDR3 loop: CASSFETGPYEQYF. CDR3 in DNA: TGTGCCAGCAGTTTTGAGACAGGACCCTACGAGCAGTACTTC.

This clonotype has just a few counts. Since a much larger clone is just one base distant, this may be a read error. The rearrangement uses TRBV20-1 and TRBJ2-7, with TRBD2 identical over 8 bases. This CDR3 has 14 residues. Germline CDR1 is DFQATT and CDR2 is SNEGSKA (reference sequence). The CDR3 region has the DNA TGCAGTGCAAGGACTAGCCGAAGCTTTGACGAGCAGTGCTTC. Protein product: CSARTSRSFDEQCF.

The chain has TRBV7-8 and TRBJ2-7; no clear D. The V end was cut by 1 base, the J end by 5 bases, with 9 bases between. Germline CDR1 and CDR2: SGHVS and FQNEAQ. The CDR3 length is 13 residues. CDR3 loop: CASSLVVTHEQYF. The CDR3, as DNA: TGTGCCAGCAGCTTAGTGGTTACCCACGAGCAGTACTTC.

This clonotype was found many times. The chain is built from TRBV5-6 and TRBJ1-2; no clear D gene. V was clipped by 4 bases and J by 0 bases, with 19 bases between them. CDR1 and CDR2 from the germline V gene are SGHDT and YYEEEE. This CDR3 is 17 amino acids long. The CDR3 spells CASSLKPSTVANYGYTF. The DNA of the CDR3 is TGTGCCAGCAGCCTTAAACCATCGACCGTTGCTAACTATGGCTACACCTTC.

V usage is TRBV12-3 or TRBV12-4 and J usage is TRBJ2-5; 8 bases line up with TRBD2. The trim removed 7 bases at V and 3 bases at J, leaving 13 bases unmatched. This CDR3 is built from 16 residues. The CDR3 region is CASNQRGGRPEETQYF. The CDR3 DNA reads TGTGCCAGCAACCAACGGGGCGGGAGGCCAGAAGAGACCCAGTACTTC.

The CDR3 DNA is TGTGCCAGCAGCCCCTCCTTTACTGGGTCCTCCTACGAGCAGTACTTC. The encoded protein is CASSPSFTGSSYEQYF. The V gene is TRBV11-2, the J gene TRBJ2-7; D gene ambiguous. V shed 5 bases and J shed 0 bases, with 17 bases lying between them. The CDR3 consists of 16 residues. Germline CDR1 SGHAT, CDR2 FQNNGV.

Regarding this clonotype: It may be a read error: a sequence one base away is much more abundant. The chain joins TRBV19 to TRBJ2-1, with TRBD2 matching over 9 bases. Germline V lookup: CDR1 LNHDA, CDR2 SQIVND (reference sequence). This CDR3 has 17 amino acids. CDR3: CAGSVMGLAGSYNEQFF. The CDR3 DNA sequence: TGTGCCGGTAGTGTTATGGGACTAGCCGGATCCTACAATGAGCAGTTCTTC.

About this clonotype: It may be a read error: a sequence one base away is much more abundant. The V gene is TRBV27, the J gene TRBJ2-3; 7 bases agree with TRBD2. This CDR3 has 15 residues. Germline V gene data show CDR1 as MNHEY and CDR2 as SMNVEV (reference sequence). As DNA, the CDR3 is TGTGCCAGCAGTCGGGGGACTATACACACAGATATGCAGTATTTT. This sequence encodes CASSRGTIHTDMQYF.